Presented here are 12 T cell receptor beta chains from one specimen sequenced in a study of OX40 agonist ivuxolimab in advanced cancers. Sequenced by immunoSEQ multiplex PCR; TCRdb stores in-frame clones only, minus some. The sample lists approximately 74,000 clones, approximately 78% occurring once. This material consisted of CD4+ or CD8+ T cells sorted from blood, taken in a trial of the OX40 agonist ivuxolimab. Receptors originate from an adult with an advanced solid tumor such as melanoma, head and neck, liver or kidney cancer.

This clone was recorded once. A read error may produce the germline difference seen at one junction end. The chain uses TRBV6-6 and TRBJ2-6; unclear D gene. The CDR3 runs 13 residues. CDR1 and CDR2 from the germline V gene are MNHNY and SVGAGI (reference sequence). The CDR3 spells CASSSSGANVLTF. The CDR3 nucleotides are TGTGCCAGCAGTTCCTCTGGTGCCAACGTCCTGACTTTC.

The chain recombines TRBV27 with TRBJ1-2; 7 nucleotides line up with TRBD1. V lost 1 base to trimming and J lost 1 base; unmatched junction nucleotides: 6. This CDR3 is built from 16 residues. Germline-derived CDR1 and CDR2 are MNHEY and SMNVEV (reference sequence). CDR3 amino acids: CASSLLGDRLNYGYTF. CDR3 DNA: TGTGCCAGCAGTTTATTGGGGGACAGACTTAACTATGGCTACACCTTC.

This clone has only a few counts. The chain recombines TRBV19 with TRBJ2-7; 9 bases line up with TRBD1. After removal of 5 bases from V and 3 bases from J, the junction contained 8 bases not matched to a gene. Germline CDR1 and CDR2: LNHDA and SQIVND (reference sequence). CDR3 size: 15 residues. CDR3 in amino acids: CASSPGQGTLYEQYF. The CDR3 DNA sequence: TGTGCCAGTAGTCCCGGACAGGGGACCCTCTACGAGCAGTACTTC.

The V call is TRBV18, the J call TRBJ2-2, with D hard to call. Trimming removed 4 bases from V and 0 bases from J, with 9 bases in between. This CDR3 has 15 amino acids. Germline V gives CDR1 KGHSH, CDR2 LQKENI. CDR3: CASSRDMANTGELFF. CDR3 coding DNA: TGTGCCAGCTCACGTGACATGGCGAACACCGGGGAGCTGTTTTTT.

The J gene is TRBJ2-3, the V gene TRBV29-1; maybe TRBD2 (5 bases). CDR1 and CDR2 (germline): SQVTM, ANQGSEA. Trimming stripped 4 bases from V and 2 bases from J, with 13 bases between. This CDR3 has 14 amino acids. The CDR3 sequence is CSVVGLGYTDTQYF. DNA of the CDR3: TGCAGCGTTGTCGGACTCGGTTACACAGATACGCAGTATTTT.

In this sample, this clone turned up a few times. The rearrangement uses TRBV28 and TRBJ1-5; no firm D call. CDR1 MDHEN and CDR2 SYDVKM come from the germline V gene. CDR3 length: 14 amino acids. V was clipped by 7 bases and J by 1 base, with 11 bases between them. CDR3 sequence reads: CASKFVGSNQPQHF. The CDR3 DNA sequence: TGTGCCAGCAAATTTGTTGGCAGCAATCAGCCCCAGCATTTT. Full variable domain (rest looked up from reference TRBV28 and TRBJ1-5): DVKVTQSSRYLVKRTGEKVFLECVQDMDHENMFWYRQDPGLGLRLIYFSYDVKMKEKGDIPEGYSVSREKKERFSLILESASTNQTSMYLCASKFVGSNQPQHFGDGTRLSIL.

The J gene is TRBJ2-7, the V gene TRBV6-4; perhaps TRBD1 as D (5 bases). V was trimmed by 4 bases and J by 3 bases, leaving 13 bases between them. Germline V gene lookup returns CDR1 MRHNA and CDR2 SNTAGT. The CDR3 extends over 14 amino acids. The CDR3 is CASSVEAGNYEQYF. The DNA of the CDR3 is TGTGCCAGCAGTGTAGAAGCAGGGAACTACGAGCAGTACTTC.

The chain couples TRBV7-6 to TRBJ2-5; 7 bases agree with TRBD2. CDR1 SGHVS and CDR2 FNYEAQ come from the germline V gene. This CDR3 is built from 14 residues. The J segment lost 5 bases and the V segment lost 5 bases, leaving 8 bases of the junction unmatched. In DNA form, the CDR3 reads TGTGCCAGCAGCAGGAACCCGCGGGGGGAGACCCAGTACTTC. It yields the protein CASSRNPRGETQYF. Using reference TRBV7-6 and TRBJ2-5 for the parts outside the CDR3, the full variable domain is GAGVSQSPRYKVTKRGQDVALRCDPISGHVSLYWYRQALGQGPEFLTYFNYEAQQDKSGLPNDRFSAERPEGSISTLTIQRTEQRDSAMYRCASSRNPRGETQYFGPGTRLLVL.

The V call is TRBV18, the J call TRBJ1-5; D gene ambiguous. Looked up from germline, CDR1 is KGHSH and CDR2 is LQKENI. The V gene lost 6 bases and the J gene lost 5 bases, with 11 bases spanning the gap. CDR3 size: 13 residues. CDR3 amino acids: CASSPESHQPQHF. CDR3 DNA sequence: TGTGCCAGCTCCCCGGAGAGTCATCAGCCCCAGCATTTT. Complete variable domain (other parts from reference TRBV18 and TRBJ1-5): NAGVMQNPRHLVRRRGQEARLRCSPMKGHSHVYWYRQLPEEGLKFMVYLQKENIIDESGMPKERFSAEFPKEGPSILRIQQVVRGDSAAYFCASSPESHQPQHFGDGTRLSIL.

CDR3 residues: CASSPRIQVSTDTQYF. The CDR3 DNA reads as TGTGCCAGCTCACCACGTATCCAGGTTTCCACAGATACGCAGTATTTT. The rearrangement links TRBV18 to TRBJ2-3; no clear D. Germline V gives CDR1 KGHSH, CDR2 LQKENI. The ends were cut back, 1 base at V and 2 bases at J, with 13 bases in the middle. CDR3 length equals 16 residues.

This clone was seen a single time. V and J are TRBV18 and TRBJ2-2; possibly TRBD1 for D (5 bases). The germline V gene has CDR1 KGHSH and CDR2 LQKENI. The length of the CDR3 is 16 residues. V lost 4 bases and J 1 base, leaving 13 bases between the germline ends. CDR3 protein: CASSRTGGRNTGELFF. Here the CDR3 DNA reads TGTGCCAGCTCACGAACAGGCGGACGGAACACCGGGGAGCTGTTTTTT.

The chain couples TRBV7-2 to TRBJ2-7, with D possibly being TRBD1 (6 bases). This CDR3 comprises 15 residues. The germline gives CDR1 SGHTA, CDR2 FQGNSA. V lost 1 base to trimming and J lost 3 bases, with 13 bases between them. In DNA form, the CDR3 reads TGTGCCAGCAGCTTAGGAACAGGGTTGGGCTACGAGCAGTACTTC. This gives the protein CASSLGTGLGYEQYF.